This T cell receptor (beta chain) is from a study of shared clonotypes between healthy human individuals. Naive CD8 cells, CD45RO-negative and positively selected for CCR7, excluded terminally differentiated effector memory CD45RA+ cells. Repertoires were generated with immunoSEQ multiplex PCR, while TCRdb's copy carries only in-frame clones and drops some. In the table there are roughly 2.1 million clones, 93% of which are singletons. Germline CDR1 and CDR2: MDHEN and SYDVKM. The CDR3 totals 15 residues. Trimming cost V 5 bases and J 4 bases, with 14 bases left between them. The rearrangement links TRBV28 to TRBJ1-4, with a tentative D call TRBD1 (6 bases). Sequenced sample: naive CD8+ T cells from PBMCs. The TCR originated in a man aged 18 to 29 in good health. Some clones in this sample may be carry-over from other donors' samples. CDR3 protein: CASSATGLYNEKLFF. The CDR3 DNA reads as TGTGCCAGCAGTGCGACAGGCCTCTATAATGAAAAACTGTTTTTT.